This T cell receptor (beta chain) comes out of a study of blood T cell repertoires in COVID-19. Across the study: The United States, Italy and Spain supplied acute and convalescent COVID-19 samples.

In the source study's methods: Counts of nucleated cells, estimated from reference gene primer amplification, were obtained. Repertoires were generated with immunoSEQ multiplex PCR, while TCRdb's copy carries only in-frame clones and drops some. D and trimming were read from the DNA, whereas the V and J calls and clone size are those reported in that table. The sample lists 100,000 or so clones, about nine tenths occurring once. Germline assignment: CDR1 SGHTA and CDR2 FQGTGA. Trimming removed 5 bases at V and 1 base at J, with 11 bases between. The length of the CDR3 is 14 residues. This sequence originates from a middle-aged man with acute or convalescent COVID-19. Sequencing used peripheral blood. The V call is TRBV7-3, the J call TRBJ1-1, with D perhaps matching TRBD1 (5 bases). Written as DNA, the CDR3 is TGTGCCAGCAGCCCCTCGGGGGGGAACACTGAAGCTTTCTTT. This gives the protein CASSPSGGNTEAFF.